The 29 T cell receptor beta chains reported below all come from one sample, sequenced in a study of cytomegalovirus exposure and HLA in healthy donors (dated by TCRdb to the late 2010s). The method behind the library was the immunoSEQ multiplex PCR assay. A mixture of 60 forward primers for TCR Vbeta segments and 13 reverse primers for TCR Jbeta segments was used in the multiplex PCR. Not all clones reach the TCRdb copy of this immuneACCESS table, which keeps in-frame sequences only. Checked studies attribute under half of the gap to unresolved V genes and leave the rest unexplained. Per the sample table, the count is over 100,000 clones. The top ten hold approximately 1.6% of the sample. The sample taken for sequencing was PBMCs. These receptors were collected from a middle-aged woman in good health and CMV-seropositive.

The chain recombines TRBV30 with TRBJ2-5, with 8 positions matching TRBD2. Germline loops: CDR1 GTSNPN, CDR2 SVGIG (reference sequence). The CDR3 consists of 14 residues. J was trimmed by 7 bases and V by 3 bases; bases with no gene match: 10. The CDR3 nucleotides read TGTGCCTGGAGACCTCCCCCGGGAGGGGCGACCCAGTACTTC. Translation gives CAWRPPPGGATQYF.

The chain combines TRBV28 with TRBJ1-5, with D perhaps TRBD1 (6 bases). The germline V gene has CDR1 MDHEN and CDR2 SYDVKM. V was trimmed by 1 base and J by 8 bases, leaving 15 bases between them. This CDR3 spans 15 amino acids. DNA of the CDR3: TGTGCCAGCAGTTTATTGATCGGTGGGGGCAAGCCCCAGCATTTT. As protein: CASSLLIGGGKPQHF. Looking up the rest from reference TRBV28 and TRBJ1-5 gives the full variable domain: DVKVTQSSRYLVKRTGEKVFLECVQDMDHENMFWYRQDPGLGLRLIYFSYDVKMKEKGDIPEGYSVSREKKERFSLILESASTNQTSMYLCASSLLIGGGKPQHFGDGTRLSIL.

As DNA, the CDR3 is TGTGCCAGCAGCCAGGCGGGAGGGGCCCATGAGCAGTTCTTC. Amino acid sequence: CASSQAGGAHEQFF. The chain is built from TRBV4-2 and TRBJ2-1, with 9 bases that match TRBD2. CDR3 size: 14 residues. The germline V gene has CDR1 LGHNA and CDR2 YNFKEQ. Unmatched junction bases numbered 5, after V lost 3 bases and J lost 8 bases.

The rearrangement joins TRBV28 to TRBJ1-3, with D maybe TRBD1 (5 bases). V was clipped by 3 bases and J by 1 base, with 13 bases between them. Germline assignment: CDR1 MDHEN and CDR2 SYDVKM. The CDR3 extends over 16 amino acids. This CDR3 is CASSFWDLISGNTIYF. The CDR3 DNA reads as TGTGCCAGCAGTTTCTGGGACTTAATTTCTGGAAACACCATATATTTT.

V usage is TRBV5-1 and J usage is TRBJ2-5; the match to TRBD2 covers 8 bases. With the DNA end fitting TRBJ2-7 better, the J assignment may be wrong. The CDR3 contains 15 residues. Germline V gene sequence: CDR1 SGHRS, CDR2 YFSETQ. DNA for the CDR3: TGCGCCAGCAGCTTGGAGAGCGGGAGCTTCTACGAGCAGTACTTC. This sequence encodes CASSLESGSFYEQYF.

This sequence joins TRBV5-1 and TRBJ1-1, with 9 bases fitting TRBD1. This CDR3 comprises 14 residues. Germline loops: CDR1 SGHRS, CDR2 YFSETQ. The J segment lost 5 bases and the V segment lost 3 bases, leaving 5 bases of the junction unmatched. DNA for the CDR3: TGCGCCAGCAGCTGGACAGGGGTGGGGACTGAAGCTTTCTTT. It translates to CASSWTGVGTEAFF.

The chain joins TRBV4-2 to TRBJ2-4, with D maybe TRBD2 (7 bases). Germline loops: CDR1 LGHNA, CDR2 YNFKEQ. Between the trimmed V and J ends, which lost 0 bases and 3 bases, there was a span of 9 bases. The CDR3 consists of 15 residues. The CDR3 DNA reads as TGTGCCAGCAGCCAAGAGGGGGGGCTCAAAAACATTCAGTACTTC. It is translated as CASSQEGGLKNIQYF.

Turning to this clone: It is likely a read error, because the conserved phenylalanine at the end of the CDR3 is missing. The limits of the CDR3 on the DNA are not certain, so only TCRdb's listed CDR3 is given. The gene calls are TRBV9 and TRBJ1-2. Looked up from germline, CDR1 is SGDLS and CDR2 is YYNGEE. With termini counted, the CDR3 has 14 amino acids. The CDR3 reads CASSSTGGGDSPLL.

This chain joins TRBV11-3 and TRBJ2-1; 13 bases match TRBD2. The CDR3 has 15 residues. V was pared by 4 bases and J by 4 bases, with 1 base of the junction left unmatched. CDR1 SGHNT and CDR2 YENEEA come from the germline V gene. The CDR3 sequence is CASSSTSGGYNEQFF. The CDR3 nucleotides are TGTGCCAGCAGCTCGACTAGCGGGGGGTACAATGAGCAGTTCTTC.

The V gene is TRBV5-1, the J gene TRBJ2-1; 9 positions agree with TRBD1. This CDR3 spans 15 amino acids. J gave up 4 bases and V 4 bases, and 6 bases lay outside the gene matches. Germline V CDR1 and CDR2: SGHRS, YFSETQ. The CDR3, as DNA: TGCGCCAGCAGCCCGGGGACAGGGAGGTACAATGAGCAGTTCTTC. This sequence encodes CASSPGTGRYNEQFF.

The chain joins TRBV10-2 to TRBJ2-7, with 9 positions matching TRBD2. V was pared by 3 bases and J by 2 bases, with 8 bases of the junction left unmatched. The CDR3 loop spans 16 amino acids. The germline CDR1 and CDR2 sequences are WSHSY and SAAADI. This chain's CDR3 is CASSDGSGRQAYEQYF. The CDR3 region has the DNA TGCGCCAGCAGTGACGGTAGCGGGAGACAGGCCTACGAGCAGTACTTC.

The DNA for the CDR3 is TGTGCCAGCAGTCAGGGACTGACCACAGATACGCAGTATTTT. This codes for CASSQGLTTDTQYF. J is TRBJ2-3 and V is TRBV27, with a possible D match to TRBD2 (6 bases). From germline, CDR1 is MNHEY and CDR2 SMNVEV (reference sequence). V gave up 5 bases and J gave up 2 bases, with 11 bases separating them. The CDR3 consists of 14 residues.

V gene TRBV29-1 combines with J gene TRBJ2-3; maybe TRBD2 (6 bases). This CDR3 is built from 13 residues. The germline V gene encodes CDR1 SQVTM and CDR2 ANQGSEA. Trimming cost V 6 bases and J 11 bases, with 21 bases left between them. Here the CDR3 reads CSVVPGLKYEQYF. CDR3 DNA: TGCAGCGTCGTACCGGGACTGAAATACGAGCAGTATTTT.

This sequence joins TRBV10-2 and TRBJ1-5; possibly TRBD1 for D (6 bases). The CDR3 spans 18 residues. Germline V gene data show CDR1 as WSHSY and CDR2 as SAAADI. V lost 3 bases and J lost 5, with 23 bases in between. The CDR3 is CASSDHSRGSGDHQPQHF. CDR3 coding DNA: TGCGCCAGCAGTGACCACTCGCGGGGGTCAGGGGATCATCAGCCCCAGCATTTT.

J is TRBJ2-4 and V is TRBV4-3; TRBD2 matches 10 bases. In germline, CDR1 is LGHNA, CDR2 YSLEER. The CDR3 contains 16 residues. Unmatched junction bases numbered 5, after V lost 0 bases and J lost 6 bases. The CDR3 DNA reads as TGCGCCAGCAGCCAAGAGAGGGCTAGCGGGAGAAACATTCAGTACTTC. Translation gives CASSQERASGRNIQYF.

The V and J genes are TRBV11-1 and TRBJ2-3; the match to TRBD1 covers 8 bases. CDR1 SGHAT and CDR2 FQDESV come from the germline V gene (reference sequence). J lost 4 bases, V lost 2 bases, and 11 bases had no gene match. The CDR3 extends over 17 amino acids. Here the CDR3 reads CASSLLGHRGVADTQYF. CDR3 nucleotides: TGTGCCAGCAGCTTATTAGGGCACAGGGGGGTCGCAGATACGCAGTATTTT.

The chain recombines TRBV25-1 with TRBJ2-3; the match to TRBD2 covers 14 bases. The V segment lost 8 bases and the J segment 2 bases; nucleotides outside the gene matches: 6. Per the germline V gene, CDR1 is MGHDK and CDR2 is SYGVNS. This CDR3 is 16 amino acids long. DNA for the CDR3: TGTGCCAGCCTGACTAGCGGGAGGGACTTCACAGATACGCAGTATTTT. Translating gives CASLTSGRDFTDTQYF. Drawing the rest from reference TRBV25-1 and TRBJ2-3, the complete variable domain is EADIYQTPRYLVIGTGKKITLECSQTMGHDKMYWYQQDPGMELHLIHYSYGVNSTEKGDLSSESTVSRIRTEHFPLTLESARPSHTSQYLCASLTSGRDFTDTQYFGPGTRLTVL.

J is TRBJ1-1 and V is TRBV14, with TRBD1 matching over 7 bases. The CDR3 consists of 16 residues. Germline V gene sequence: CDR1 SGHDN, CDR2 FVKESK. V shed 2 bases and J 1 base; nucleotides not matched to a gene: 7. CDR3 DNA: TGTGCCAGCAGCCAAACCACAGGGGTACCGAACACTGAAGCTTTCTTT. It yields the protein CASSQTTGVPNTEAFF.

V usage is TRBV19 and J usage is TRBJ2-3, with 16 bases identical to TRBD2. CDR1 LNHDA and CDR2 SQIVND come from the germline V gene (reference sequence). V lost 9 bases, J lost 4 bases, and 7 bases stayed unmatched. The CDR3 extends over 16 amino acids. The CDR3 loop is CASQQGLAGGADTQYF. CDR3 sequence (DNA): TGTGCCAGCCAACAGGGACTAGCGGGAGGGGCAGATACGCAGTATTTT.

The genes are TRBV6-5 and TRBJ2-7; D unclear. CDR1 and CDR2 (germline): MNHEY, SVGAGI. The ends were cut back, 2 bases at V and 6 bases at J, with 5 bases in the middle. The CDR3 loop spans 11 amino acids. This CDR3 reads CASSYGPEQYF. CDR3 DNA sequence: TGTGCCAGCAGTTACGGCCCCGAGCAGTACTTC.

This chain joins TRBV2 and TRBJ2-2, with 9 bases aligning to TRBD1. The CDR3 runs to 15 residues. Germline values: CDR1 SNHLY, CDR2 FYNNEI. The J segment lost 7 bases and the V segment lost 7 bases, leaving 10 bases of the junction unmatched. The CDR3 DNA sequence: TGTGCCAGCAAATCCTTTGGGGACAGGGACGGGGAGCTGTTTTTT. Translating gives CASKSFGDRDGELFF.

The rearrangement joins TRBV6-5 to TRBJ2-1, with TRBD2 matching over 8 bases. The CDR3 has 16 residues. The germline V gene has CDR1 MNHEY and CDR2 SVGAGI. Trimming removed 2 bases from V and 9 bases from J; junction bases left unmatched: 12. CDR3 sequence reads: CASSYGPGGRSGEQFF. CDR3 sequence (DNA): TGTGCCAGCAGTTACGGCCCGGGAGGGAGGTCCGGTGAGCAGTTCTTC.

Turning to this clone: This same CDR3 is encoded by further DNA sequences in the sample. The chain combines TRBV28 with TRBJ1-5; unclear D gene. In germline, CDR1 is MDHEN, CDR2 SYDVKM. The V end lost 3 bases, the J end lost 3 bases, and 6 bases lay between the germline ends. The CDR3 sequence is 13 residues long. CDR3 loop: CASSFNSNQPQHF. The CDR3 nucleotides read TGTGCCAGCAGTTTTAACTCCAATCAGCCCCAGCATTTT. Full variable domain (missing parts from reference TRBV28 and TRBJ1-5): DVKVTQSSRYLVKRTGEKVFLECVQDMDHENMFWYRQDPGLGLRLIYFSYDVKMKEKGDIPEGYSVSREKKERFSLILESASTNQTSMYLCASSFNSNQPQHFGDGTRLSIL.

The gene calls are TRBV7-9 and TRBJ2-1; the D gene is possibly TRBD2 (6 bases). The CDR3 is 15 amino acids. CDR1 and CDR2 (germline): SEHNR, FQNEAQ (reference sequence). V lost 6 bases and J lost 2, with 14 bases in between. Written as DNA, the CDR3 is TGTGCCAGCAGTCACGGGGCGGGAACCTACAATGAGCAGTTCTTC. Amino acid sequence: CASSHGAGTYNEQFF.

CDR3 sequence: CASGFGTYEQYF. As DNA, the CDR3 is TGTGCCAGCGGTTTCGGTACCTACGAGCAGTACTTC. The rearrangement joins TRBV7-2 to TRBJ2-7; D not certain. Germline V gene data show CDR1 as SGHTA and CDR2 as FQGNSA. Trimming shortened V by 8 bases and J by 2 bases, and 10 bases separated the two germline ends. This CDR3 contains 12 residues.

The chain couples TRBV10-2 to TRBJ2-7; TRBD2 might be the D (6 bases). V lost 10 bases and J 1 base, leaving 17 bases between the germline ends. The germline CDR1 and CDR2 sequences are WSHSY and SAAADI. The CDR3 length is 14 residues. CDR3 in amino acids: CATSMEGRSYEQYF. The CDR3 DNA follows: TGCGCCACCTCCATGGAGGGCAGATCCTACGAGCAGTACTTC.

The chain uses TRBV5-6 and TRBJ2-1, with TRBD2 matching 8 bases. CDR1 SGHDT and CDR2 YYEEEE come from the germline V gene. After removal of 4 bases from V and 2 bases from J, the junction contained 2 bases not matched to a gene. The CDR3 covers 14 residues. The CDR3 region is CASSGGLAYNEQFF. In DNA form, the CDR3 reads TGTGCCAGCAGCGGGGGACTAGCCTACAATGAGCAGTTCTTC.

V and J are TRBV5-6 and TRBJ2-3, with 7 bases identical to TRBD2. Germline CDR1 reads SGHDT; CDR2 reads YYEEEE. This CDR3 comprises 17 residues. J lost 2 bases, V lost 0 bases, and 9 bases had no gene match. CDR3: CASSLDRGGAFTDTQYF. The CDR3 DNA sequence: TGTGCCAGCAGCTTGGATCGGGGAGGGGCTTTCACAGATACGCAGTATTTT.

J is TRBJ2-5 and V is TRBV10-3, with D perhaps matching TRBD2 (6 bases). The CDR3 is made up of 14 amino acids. In germline, CDR1 is ENHRY, CDR2 SYGVKD. V lost 2 bases and J 2 bases, leaving 9 bases between the germline ends. The CDR3, as DNA: TGTGCCATCAGTGAGGTAGCGGCACAAGAGACCCAGTACTTC. It is translated as CAISEVAAQETQYF.